The clone carrying this T cell receptor beta chain turned up a few times. The data stem from a study of response to subunit inactivated influenza vaccine. TCRdb passed the RT-PCR reads through MiXCR, listing each CDR3 protein once. The data show approximately 680,000 distinct CDR3 sequences, 15% to 17% seen once. This CDR3 has 17 amino acids. CDR1 and CDR2 (germline): DFQATT, SNEGSKA (reference sequence). V dropped 0 bases and J dropped 8; count of bases not matched to a gene: 9. The receptor was isolated from a man in his fifties who received an inactivated influenza vaccine. Sequencing was performed on PBMCs from blood, taken 11 to 12 days after vaccination. The chain is built from TRBV20-1 and TRBJ2-2; 13 bases are shared with TRBD2. CDR3: CSARDLTSGRPHGELFF. The DNA for the CDR3 is TGCAGTGCTAGAGACCTGACTAGCGGGAGGCCCCATGGGGAGCTGTTTTTT.